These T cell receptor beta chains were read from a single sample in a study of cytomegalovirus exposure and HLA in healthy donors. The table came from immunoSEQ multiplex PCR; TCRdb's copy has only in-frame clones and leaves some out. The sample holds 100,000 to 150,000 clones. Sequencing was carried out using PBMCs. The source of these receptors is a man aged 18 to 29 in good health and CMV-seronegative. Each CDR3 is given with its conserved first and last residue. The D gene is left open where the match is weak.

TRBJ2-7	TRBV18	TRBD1	TGTGCCAGCTCACCATACCGGGACAGCTTATACGAGCAGTACTTC	CASSPYRDSLYEQYF
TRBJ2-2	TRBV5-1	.	TGCGCCAGCACGAAAAATCCGGGACTCCCACACACCGGGGAGCTGTTTTTT	CASTKNPGLPHTGELFF
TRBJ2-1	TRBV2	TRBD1	TGTGCCAGCAGTGCTACAGGGGCGAGCAATGAGCAGTTCTTC	CASSATGASNEQFF
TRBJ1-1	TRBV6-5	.	TGTGCCACGAAACCGGGACACACGAACACTGAAGCTTTCTTT	CATKPGHTNTEAFF
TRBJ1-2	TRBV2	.	TGTGCCAGCAGTGAAGGGGCCGGCCTCAGTGGCTACACCTTC	CASSEGAGLSGYTF
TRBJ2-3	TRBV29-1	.	TGCAGCGTTGATTTGACTCAGACTTACACAGATACGCAGTATTTT	CSVDLTQTYTDTQYF
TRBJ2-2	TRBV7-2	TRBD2	TGTGCCAGCAGCCCGACTGGGACTAGCGGGAGTCACACCGGGGAGCTGTTTTTT	CASSPTGTSGSHTGELFF
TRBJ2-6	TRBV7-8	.	TGTGCCAGCAGCTTAGGTCGGGGGAGAGGGGCCAACGTCCTGACTTTC	CASSLGRGRGANVLTF
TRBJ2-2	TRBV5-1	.	TGCGCCAGCAGCTTGGCCAGGAACACCGGGGAGCTGTTTTTT	CASSLARNTGELFF
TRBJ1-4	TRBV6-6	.	TGTGCCAGCAGTTACGGTCCCCCCGGGGTTAATGAAAAACTGTTTTTT	CASSYGPPGVNEKLFF
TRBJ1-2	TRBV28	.	TGTGCCAGCAGTCAGGGTGCCTATGGCTACACCTTC	CASSQGAYGYTF
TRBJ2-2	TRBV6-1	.	TGTGCCAGCAATTGGGGGACAAACACCGGGGAGCTGTTTTTT	CASNWGTNTGELFF
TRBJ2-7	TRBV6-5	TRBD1	TGTGCCAGCAGTCTGAAAGGGACAGTCACCTACGAGCAGTACTTC	CASSLKGTVTYEQYF
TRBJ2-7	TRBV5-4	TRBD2	TGTGCCAGCAGCTTACCCCCCCTAGCGGGGGGTACCATGAACGAGCAGTACTTC	CASSLPPLAGGTMNEQYF
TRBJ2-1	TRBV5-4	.	TGTGCCAGCAGCCTCAGCGGTAATGAGCAGTTCTTC	CASSLSGNEQFF
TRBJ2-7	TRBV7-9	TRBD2	TGTGCCAGCAGCTTTCCGGGACTAGCAGCCGAGCAGTACTTC	CASSFPGLAAEQYF
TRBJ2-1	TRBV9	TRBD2	TGTGCCAGCAGCGCCCCCGGGACTAGCCCCCCGGGGGAGCAGTTCTTC	CASSAPGTSPPGEQFF
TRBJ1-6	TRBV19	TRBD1	TGTGCCAGCAAATATGCGACAGGGCAATCACCCCTCCACTTT	CASKYATGQSPLHF
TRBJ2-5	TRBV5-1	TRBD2	TGCGCCAGCAGCCTAGGACTAGCGCACGAAGAGACCCAGTACTTC	CASSLGLAHEETQYF
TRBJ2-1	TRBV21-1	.	TGTGAGCGGGGGGGCGAGTTCTTC	CERGGEFF
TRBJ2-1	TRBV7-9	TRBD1	TGTGCCAGCAGCCCTCGGAGGACAGGGGGCCAATTAGCCAATGAGCAGTTCTTC	CASSPRRTGGQLANEQFF
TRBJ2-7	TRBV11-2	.	TGTGCCAGCAGTTATGGGAAGGGGTTCGGGGGATCCTACGAGCAGTACTTC	CASSYGKGFGGSYEQYF
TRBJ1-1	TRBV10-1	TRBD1	TGCGCCAGCACTGGACAGGGGTTGGGCACTGAAGCTTTCTTT	CASTGQGLGTEAFF
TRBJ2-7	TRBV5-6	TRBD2	TGTGCCAGCAGAATAATAGGGCTAGCGGAGGCCGAAATGAACGAGCAGTACTTC	CASRIIGLAEAEMNEQYF
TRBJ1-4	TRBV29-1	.	TGCAGCGTTGAAGATACCAGAGGAGCAACTAATGAAAAACTGTTTTTT	CSVEDTRGATNEKLFF
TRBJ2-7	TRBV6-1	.	TGTGCCAGCTCCTTCTCCGGGGACTCCTACGAGCAGTACTTC	CASSFSGDSYEQYF
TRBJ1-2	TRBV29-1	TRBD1	TGTGGGACAGGGCCTGGCTACACCTTC	CGTGPGYTF
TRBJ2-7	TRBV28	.	TGTGCCAGCAGTTTAACTCCACAGGGTCCCTACGAGCAGTACTTC	CASSLTPQGPYEQYF
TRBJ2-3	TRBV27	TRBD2	TGTGCCAGCAGCCCCCGACTAGCTGGTACGCAGTATTTT	CASSPRLAGTQYF
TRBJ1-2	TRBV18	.	TGTGCCAGCTCACCCCCGCGAGGCCGAGCTAACTATGGCTACACCTTC	CASSPPRGRANYGYTF
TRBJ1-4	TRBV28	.	TGTGCCAGCAGTTTAGGTCGGGGGGGTCATGAAAAACTGTTTTTT	CASSLGRGGHEKLFF
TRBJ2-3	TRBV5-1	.	TGCGCCAGCAGCAGGACAGAGATCACAGATACGCAGTATTTT	CASSRTEITDTQYF
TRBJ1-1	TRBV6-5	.	TGTGCCAGCAGTACCACGTATGGGGGAGGCACTGAAGCTTTCTTT	CASSTTYGGGTEAFF
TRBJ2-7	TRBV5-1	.	TGCGCCAGCAGCTTGCAACTAACCCGGGCCTACGAGCAGTACTTC	CASSLQLTRAYEQYF
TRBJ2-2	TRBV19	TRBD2	TGTGCCAGTAGAACGGGAGGAGCCCCCGGGGAGCTGTTTTTT	CASRTGGAPGELFF
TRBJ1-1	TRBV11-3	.	TGTGCCAGCAGCTTATACGGTTACACTGAAGCTTTCTTT	CASSLYGYTEAFF
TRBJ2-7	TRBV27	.	TGTGCCAGCAGTTTAACTACAGGGTACGAGCAGTACTTC	CASSLTTGYEQYF
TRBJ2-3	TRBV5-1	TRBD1	TGCGCCAGCAGCTCTACCGGGACAGGGACAGATACGCAGTATTTT	CASSSTGTGTDTQYF
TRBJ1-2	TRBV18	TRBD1	TGTGCCAGCTCACCACCGACAGGGTTGGGAGGCTACACCTTC	CASSPPTGLGGYTF
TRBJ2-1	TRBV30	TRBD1	TGTGCCTGGAGTAAGGCGCAGGGGGTGGATGAGCAGTTCTTC	CAWSKAQGVDEQFF
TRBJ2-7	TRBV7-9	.	TGTGCCAGCAGCCCGAAAGTAGGGGTCTACGAGCAGTACTTC	CASSPKVGVYEQYF
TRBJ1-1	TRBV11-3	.	TGTGCCAGCAGCCGAGCAAGGAACACTGAAGCTTTCTTT	CASSRARNTEAFF
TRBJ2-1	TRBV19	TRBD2	TGTGCCAGTAGAGAGACTAGCGGGAGGGCTAATGAGCAGTTCTTC	CASRETSGRANEQFF
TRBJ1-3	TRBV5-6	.	TGTGCCAGCACCCGCTTGGAACAGCCGAGGGCCGGAAACACCATATATTTT	CASTRLEQPRAGNTIYF
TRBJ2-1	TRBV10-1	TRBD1	TGCGCCAGCAGTGAGTCTAACGACAGGGGAGATGTCTGGGAGCAGTTCTTC	CASSESNDRGDVWEQFF
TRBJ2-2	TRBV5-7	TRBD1	TGTGCCAGCAGCTGGGACAGGAACACCGGGGAGCTGTTTTTT	CASSWDRNTGELFF
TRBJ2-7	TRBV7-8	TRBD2	TGTGCCAGCAGCTCCGGTGGACTAGCGGGAGCTCCCTACGAGCAGTACTTC	CASSSGGLAGAPYEQYF
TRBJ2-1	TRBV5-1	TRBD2	TGCGCCAGCAGCCCCGGGACTAGAGACAATGAGCAGTTCTTC	CASSPGTRDNEQFF
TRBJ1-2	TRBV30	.	TGTGCCTGGAGTGTCCGGGCCTTGGGGAGGGGAAAAAATGGCTACACCTTC	CAWSVRALGRGKNGYTF
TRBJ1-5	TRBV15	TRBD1	TGTGCCACCAGCACAATCACCTTCAGGGGGCGCGATCCTGGCAATCAGCCCCAGCATTTT	CATSTITFRGRDPGNQPQHF
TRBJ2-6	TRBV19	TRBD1	TGTGCCAGTAAAGACAGGGCCCACTCTGGGGCCAACGTCCTGACTTTC	CASKDRAHSGANVLTF
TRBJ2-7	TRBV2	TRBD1	TGTGCCAGCAGTGAAAGGGACAGGGGTTCTGGCGAGCAGTACTTC	CASSERDRGSGEQYF
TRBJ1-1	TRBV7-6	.	TGTGCCAGCAGCTTAGGAACAGCCAGGAACACTGAAGCTTTCTTT	CASSLGTARNTEAFF
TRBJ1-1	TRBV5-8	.	TGTGCCAGCAGCTTCCGCCGGAGAGGCACTGAAGCTTTCTTT	CASSFRRRGTEAFF
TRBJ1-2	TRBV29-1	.	TGCAGCGTCCTTAAACAGGGAACCAACCTGGGGGGCTACACCTTC	CSVLKQGTNLGGYTF
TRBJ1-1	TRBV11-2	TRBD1	TGTGCCAGCATCCAGGACAGGGGGGAAGCTTTCTTT	CASIQDRGEAFF
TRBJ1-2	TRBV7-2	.	TGTGCCAGCAGCCTCAACCGGGACACCTATGGCTACACCTTC	CASSLNRDTYGYTF